This T cell receptor (beta chain) was captured by sequencing in a study of cytomegalovirus exposure and HLA in healthy donors. The study's findings and limits: Within an earlier analysis, most TCR beta V segments proved productive either about 90% or about 30% of the time. Both high specificity and high sensitivity reportedly marked the classifier's diagnosis of cytomegalovirus status. Later analysis identified a missense DCLRE1C variant that was linked to TCR beta V- and J-gene trimming.

The study ran its PCR with 60 Vbeta and 13 Jbeta primers. As handled by the study authors: Roughly 10 million shared chains were among around 80 million unique TCR beta chains counted in a later analysis. TCRdb keeps only in-frame clones here, not all; method: immunoSEQ multiplex PCR. D and trimming come from the DNA, and the V and J calls and clone size come from that table. The table shows tens of thousands of clones, with around 80% occurring only once. A word on this clone: The antigen remains unidentified.

The sequence derives from a man aged 40-49 years in good health and CMV-seronegative. The sample was PBMCs.

CDR3 protein: CASRPRDRPTDTQYF. DNA of the CDR3: TGTGCCAGCAGACCCCGGGACAGGCCTACAGATACGCAGTATTTT. The chain uses TRBV28 and TRBJ2-3; 8 bases match TRBD1. The CDR3 sequence is 15 residues long. The germline V gene encodes CDR1 MDHEN and CDR2 SYDVKM. J lost 3 bases, V lost 6 bases, and 8 bases had no gene match. Full variable domain (rest looked up from reference TRBV28 and TRBJ2-3): DVKVTQSSRYLVKRTGEKVFLECVQDMDHENMFWYRQDPGLGLRLIYFSYDVKMKEKGDIPEGYSVSREKKERFSLILESASTNQTSMYLCASRPRDRPTDTQYFGPGTRLTVL.